Shown below are 4 T cell receptor beta chains from a single sample sequenced in a study of glioma-infiltrating T cells. Amplification of TCR alpha and beta CDR3 regions from RNA used iRepertoire nested multiplex PCR. TCRdb called the multiplex PCR reads again in MiXCR, with one record for every CDR3 protein. The table records under 200,000 distinct CDR3 sequences, roughly 45% of them present only once. Sequenced: glioma tissue, nonneoplastic brain tissue, or PBMCs (not recorded which). These receptors all come from a human donor with low-grade glioma or glioblastoma, undergoing nonglioma brain surgery, or in good health (not recorded which).

The rearrangement uses TRBV5-4 and TRBJ1-6; 10 bases match TRBD1. Germline lookup yields CDR1 SGHNT and CDR2 YYREEE (reference sequence). This CDR3 contains 17 residues. V trimming: 5 bases; J trimming: 4 bases; junction bases outside the gene matches: 9. The CDR3 here is CASRQATGGFYNSPLHF. The CDR3 DNA follows: TGTGCCAGCAGACAAGCGACAGGGGGCTTTTATAATTCACCCCTCCACTTT.

This clonotype was detected many times. The rearrangement links TRBV12-3 or TRBV12-4 to TRBJ1-2, with D possibly matching TRBD1 (5 bases). The CDR3 runs 14 residues. V gave up 5 bases and J gave up 8 bases, with 18 bases separating them. The CDR3 protein is CASSLRRGTGGYTF. CDR3 DNA: TGTGCCAGCAGTCTCCGCCGGGGGACGGGAGGCTACACCTTC.

About this clonotype: It may be a read error: a sequence one base away is much more abundant. V usage is TRBV28 and J usage is TRBJ2-3; maybe TRBD1 (6 bases). The CDR3 covers 14 residues. Germline V gene data show CDR1 as MDHEN and CDR2 as SYDVKM. CDR3: CASSFRGYTDTHYF. The CDR3 nucleotides read TGTGCCAGCAGTTTCAGGGGTTACACAGATACGCATTATTTT.

The V and J genes are TRBV2 and TRBJ2-7, with TRBD2 as a possible D gene (5 bases). The CDR3 has 14 residues. Trimming removed 10 bases from V and 9 bases from J, with 25 bases in between. Germline V CDR1 and CDR2: SNHLY, FYNNEI. CDR3 coding DNA: TGTGCCAACAAGGGTTCGGTGGGAGCTAACGGGCAGTACTTC. Residues: CANKGSVGANGQYF.